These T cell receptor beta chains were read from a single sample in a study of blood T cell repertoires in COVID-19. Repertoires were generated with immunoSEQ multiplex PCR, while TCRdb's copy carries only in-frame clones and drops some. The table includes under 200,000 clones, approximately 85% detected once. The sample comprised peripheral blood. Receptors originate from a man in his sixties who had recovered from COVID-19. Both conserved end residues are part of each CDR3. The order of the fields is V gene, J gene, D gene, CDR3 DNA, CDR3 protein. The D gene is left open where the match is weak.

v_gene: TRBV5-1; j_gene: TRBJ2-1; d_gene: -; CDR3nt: TGCGCCAGCAGCGGCGGGGCCCTCTACTCCTACAATGAGCAGTTCTTC; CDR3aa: CASSGGALYSYNEQFF
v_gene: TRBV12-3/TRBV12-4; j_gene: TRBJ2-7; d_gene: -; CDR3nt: TGTGCCAGCAGTCTGGAGCCGTACGAGCAGTACTTC; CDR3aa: CASSLEPYEQYF
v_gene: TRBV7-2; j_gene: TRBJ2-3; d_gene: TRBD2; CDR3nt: TGTGCCAGCAGCTTAGGGCGGGGGGGCTCCTATCCAGATACGCAGTATTTT; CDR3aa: CASSLGRGGSYPDTQYF
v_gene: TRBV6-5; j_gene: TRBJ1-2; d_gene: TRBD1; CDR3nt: TGTGCCAGCAGTTACTCGATATTAACAGGGGCGTACGGCTACACCTTC; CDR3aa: CASSYSILTGAYGYTF
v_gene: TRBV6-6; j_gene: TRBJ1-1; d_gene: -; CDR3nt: TGTGCCAGCAGCTCCGACAAATACACTGAAGCTTTCTTT; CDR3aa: CASSSDKYTEAFF
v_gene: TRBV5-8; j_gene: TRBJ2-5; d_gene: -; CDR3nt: TGTGCTATCATAGTAGGCAGGATGTCTCTCCAGTACTTC; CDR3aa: CAIIVGRMSLQYF
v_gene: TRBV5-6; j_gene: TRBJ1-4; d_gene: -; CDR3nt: TGTGCCAGCAGCCGCGGACATTTTGCAACTAATGAAAAACTGTTTTTT; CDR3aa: CASSRGHFATNEKLFF
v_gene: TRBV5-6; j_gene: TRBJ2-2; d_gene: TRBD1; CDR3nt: TGTGCCAGCAGCCCCGACAGGGGTCACCCGACCGGGGAGCTGTTTTTT; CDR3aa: CASSPDRGHPTGELFF
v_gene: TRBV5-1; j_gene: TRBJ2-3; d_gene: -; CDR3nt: TGCGCCAGCAGCTTTGATGGCGCGGGGGCGACAGATACGCAGTATTTT; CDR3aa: CASSFDGAGATDTQYF
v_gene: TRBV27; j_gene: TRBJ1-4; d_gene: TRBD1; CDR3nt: TGTGCCAGCAGCTCTCCGGGACAGATAAAACTGTTTTTT; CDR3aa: CASSSPGQIKLFF
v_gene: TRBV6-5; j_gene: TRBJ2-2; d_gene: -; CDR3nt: TGTGCCAGCAGTTACCTAGAAAGAGGCACCGGGGAGCTGTTTTTT; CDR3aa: CASSYLERGTGELFF
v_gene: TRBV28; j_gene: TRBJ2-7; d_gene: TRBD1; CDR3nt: TGTGCCAGCAGTCCCCATGAAGGACAGGGGTTCAGGAACTTC; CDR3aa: CASSPHEGQGFRNF